This T cell receptor (beta chain) was sequenced during a study of TIL therapy for anti-PD-1-resistant metastatic lung cancer. Study at large: Median patient age was 54, ranging about 38-80 years. Median tumor mutation burden was 1.5 mutations per megabase.

The germline CDR1 and CDR2 sequences are SEHNR and FQNEAQ (reference sequence). The CDR3 extends over 16 amino acids. The V segment lost 5 bases and the J segment 4 bases; nucleotides outside the gene matches: 8. Study conclusions and caveats: This highly selected cohort may not generalize to typical lung cancer patients.

The libraries were made with immunoSEQ v3. Each library reached around 1.9 million read pairs, or roughly 5-6.5 million at deep level. Profiled with immunoSEQ multiplex PCR; TCRdb holds only in-frame clones, not every one. The sample has about 53,000 clones, more than 60% seen once; the top ten hold about 1.8%. The time point: pre-treatment sample, taken before nivolumab and TIL therapy. Worth noting for this clone: Antigen: not known.

This sample comprised blood, obtained at baseline. The chain joins TRBV7-9 to TRBJ2-1, with 10 nucleotides matching TRBD2. This clonotype was obtained from a person between 25 and 80 years old with non-small cell lung cancer. CDR3 sequence: CASSASGRAGYNEQFF. As DNA, the CDR3 is TGTGCCAGCAGCGCGAGCGGGAGGGCCGGTTACAATGAGCAGTTCTTC. Together with reference TRBV7-9 and TRBJ2-1, the CDR3 gives the full variable domain: DTGVSQNPRHKITKRGQNVTFRCDPISEHNRLYWYRQTLGQGPEFLTYFQNEAQLEKSRLLSDRFSAERPKGSFSTLEIQRTEQGDSAMYLCASSASGRAGYNEQFFGPGTRLTVL.